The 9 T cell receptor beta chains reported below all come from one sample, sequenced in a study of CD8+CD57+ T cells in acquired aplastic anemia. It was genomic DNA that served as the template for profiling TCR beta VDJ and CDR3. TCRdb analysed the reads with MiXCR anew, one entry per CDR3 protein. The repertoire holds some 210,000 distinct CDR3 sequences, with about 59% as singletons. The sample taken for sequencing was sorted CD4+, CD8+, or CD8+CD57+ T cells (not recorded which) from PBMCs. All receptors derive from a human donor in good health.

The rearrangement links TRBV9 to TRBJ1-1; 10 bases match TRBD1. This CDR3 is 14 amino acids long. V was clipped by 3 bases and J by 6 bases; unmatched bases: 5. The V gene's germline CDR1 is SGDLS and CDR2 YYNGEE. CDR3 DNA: TGTGCCAGCAGCGGGAGACAGGGGGCGGCTGAAGCTTTCTTT. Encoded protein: CASSGRQGAAEAFF.

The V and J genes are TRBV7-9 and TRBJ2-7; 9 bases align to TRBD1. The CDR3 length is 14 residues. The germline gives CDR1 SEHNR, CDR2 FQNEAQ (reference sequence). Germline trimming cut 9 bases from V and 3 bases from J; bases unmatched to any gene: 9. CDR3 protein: CASWDRESYYEQYF. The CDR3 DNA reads TGTGCCAGTTGGGACAGGGAGAGCTACTACGAGCAGTACTTC.

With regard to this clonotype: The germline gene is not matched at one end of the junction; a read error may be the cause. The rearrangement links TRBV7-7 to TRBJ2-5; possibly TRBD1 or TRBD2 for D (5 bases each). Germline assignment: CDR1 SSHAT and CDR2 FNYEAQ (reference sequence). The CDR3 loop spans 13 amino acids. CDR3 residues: CASSFGWGETQYF. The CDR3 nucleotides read TGTGCTAGCAGCTTTGGGTGGGGGGAGACCCAGTACTTC.

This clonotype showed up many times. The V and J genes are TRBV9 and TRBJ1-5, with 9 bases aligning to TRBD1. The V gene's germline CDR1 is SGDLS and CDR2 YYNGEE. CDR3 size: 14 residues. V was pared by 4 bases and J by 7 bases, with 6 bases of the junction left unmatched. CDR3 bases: TGTGCCAGCAGCCCTTGGGACAGGGTGCAGCCCCAGCATTTT. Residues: CASSPWDRVQPQHF.

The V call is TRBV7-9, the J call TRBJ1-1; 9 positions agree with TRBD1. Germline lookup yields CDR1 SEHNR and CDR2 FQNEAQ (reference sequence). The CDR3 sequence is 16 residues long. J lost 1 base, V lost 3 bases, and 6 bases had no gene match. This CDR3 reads CASSFYGQGRNTEAFF. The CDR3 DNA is TGTGCCAGCAGCTTTTACGGACAGGGGAGGAACACTGAAGCTTTCTTT.

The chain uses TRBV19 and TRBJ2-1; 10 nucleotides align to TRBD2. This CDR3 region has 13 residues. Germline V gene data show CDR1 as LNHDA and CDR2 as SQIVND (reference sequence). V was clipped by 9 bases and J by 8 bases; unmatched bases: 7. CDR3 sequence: CARPTSGVDEQFF. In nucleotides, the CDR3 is TGTGCCAGGCCTACTAGCGGGGTAGATGAGCAGTTCTTC.

The CDR3 DNA is TGTGCCAGCAGCGTAGAAGGGCGGGTGGAGACCCAGTACTTC. Translation: CASSVEGRVETQYF. The chain links TRBV9 to TRBJ2-5, with D possibly matching TRBD2 (5 bases). The CDR3 contains 14 residues. Germline assignment: CDR1 SGDLS and CDR2 YYNGEE. Trimming left V 0 bases short and J 5 bases short, with 11 bases between.

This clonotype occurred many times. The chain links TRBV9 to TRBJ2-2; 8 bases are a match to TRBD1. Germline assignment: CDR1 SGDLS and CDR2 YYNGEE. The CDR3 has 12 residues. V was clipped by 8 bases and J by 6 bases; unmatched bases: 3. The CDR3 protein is CASRTGPGELFF. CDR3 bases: TGTGCCAGTCGGACAGGGCCCGGGGAGCTGTTTTTT.

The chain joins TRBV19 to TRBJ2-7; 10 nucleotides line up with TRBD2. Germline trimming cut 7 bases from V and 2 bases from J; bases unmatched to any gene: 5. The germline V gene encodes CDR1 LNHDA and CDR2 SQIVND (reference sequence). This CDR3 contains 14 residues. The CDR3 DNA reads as TGTGCCAGTACCCCGACTAGCGGGCCCTACGAGCAGTACTTC. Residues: CASTPTSGPYEQYF.